The text below deals with one T cell receptor (beta chain). What it binds is not known. The entry originates in a study of shared clonotypes between healthy human individuals. The CDR3 is 16 residues long. The junction had 3 bases not matched to a gene; V was cut back by 4 bases and J by 3 bases. Germline V lookup: CDR1 MNHEY, CDR2 SMNVEV (reference sequence). TCRdb's table, derived via immunoSEQ multiplex PCR, lists solely in-frame clones and lacks some. The sample consists of around 1.5 million clones, around 98% of them appearing once. Study findings and constraints: Memory subsets had estimated richness that was generally smaller than that of naive subsets.

The source of this sequence is a man aged 30 to 39 in good health. Source material: naive CD4+ T cells sorted from blood. Regarding subset: CD45RA+ positively selected. The gene calls are TRBV27 and TRBJ2-3, with 14 bases identical to TRBD2. CDR3 DNA: TGTGCCAGCAGTTCGGGACTAGCGGGAGTGACAGATACGCAGTATTTT. It encodes CASSSGLAGVTDTQYF.